This T cell receptor beta chain was sequenced for a study of T cell responses to AZD1222 COVID-19 vaccine. General study findings and limits: Increased Spike-specific TCR breadth and depth were observed after two AZD1222 doses. Only five or six AZD1222 recipients were seropositive at baseline.

V dropped 4 bases and J dropped 6; count of bases not matched to a gene: 3. Germline values: CDR1 PRHDT, CDR2 FYEKMQ (reference sequence). The length of the CDR3 is 15 residues. TCRdb's table, derived via immunoSEQ multiplex PCR, lists solely in-frame clones and lacks some. The table includes tens of thousands of clones, roughly nine tenths detected once. Remarks on this clone: Its antigen is unidentified.

The specimen comprised peripheral blood, sampled 28 days after the second AZD1222 dose. The chain links TRBV13 to TRBJ2-3; 14 bases are a match to TRBD2. The sequence came from an adult who received the AZD1222 COVID-19 vaccine. CDR3 sequence reads: CASSSRLAGGDTQYF. The CDR3 DNA follows: TGTGCCAGCAGCTCCAGACTAGCGGGGGGGGATACGCAGTATTTT.